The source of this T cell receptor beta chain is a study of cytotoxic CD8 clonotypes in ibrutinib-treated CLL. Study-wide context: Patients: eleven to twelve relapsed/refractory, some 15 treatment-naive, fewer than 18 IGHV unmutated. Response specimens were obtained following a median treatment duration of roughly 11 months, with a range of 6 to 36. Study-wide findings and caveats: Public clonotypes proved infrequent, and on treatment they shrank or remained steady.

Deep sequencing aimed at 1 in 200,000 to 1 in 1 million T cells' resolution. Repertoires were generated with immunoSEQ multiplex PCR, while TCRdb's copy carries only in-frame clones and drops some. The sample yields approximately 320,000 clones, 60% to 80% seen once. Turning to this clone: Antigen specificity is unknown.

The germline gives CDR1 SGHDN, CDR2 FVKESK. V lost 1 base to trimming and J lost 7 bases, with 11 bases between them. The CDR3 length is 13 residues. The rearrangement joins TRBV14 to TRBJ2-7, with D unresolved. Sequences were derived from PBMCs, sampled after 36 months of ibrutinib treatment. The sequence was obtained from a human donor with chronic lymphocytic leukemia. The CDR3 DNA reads TGTGCCAGCAGCCAAGGGGCCCCCCTTGAGCAGTACTTC. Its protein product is CASSQGAPLEQYF.